Here is one T cell receptor beta chain with its context. The RNA, about 0.45 to 1 ug, was put through reverse transcription using random hexamers. The CDR3 of TCR beta was amplified by immunoSEQ multiplex PCR across 54 Vbeta and 13 Jbeta. TCRdb re-called the immunoSEQ multiplex PCR reads through MiXCR, storing one row per CDR3 protein. The table lists hundreds of thousands of distinct CDR3 sequences, 92% of them singletons. The sample originates from a study of CD8 T cells in Susac syndrome. Per germline, CDR1 MDHEN and CDR2 SYDVKM. This CDR3 has 15 residues. V lost 6 bases, J lost 0 bases, and 14 bases lay in between.

Material for sequencing was CD8+ T cells from PBMCs. The rearrangement links TRBV28 to TRBJ1-1; D gene unclear. The source of this sequence is a human donor with multiple sclerosis. DNA for the CDR3: TGTGCCAGCAGAAACCTCGGGCTGCTGAACACTGAAGCTTTCTTT. Its translation: CASRNLGLLNTEAFF.